The next 27 T cell receptor beta chains were all read from a single sample in a study of T cells in localized non-small cell lung cancer. Measured with immunoSEQ multiplex PCR; TCRdb has only the in-frame clones, and not every one. The data contain tens of thousands of clones, roughly 79% of them singletons. Source: PBMCs, taken before any cancer treatment. Receptors were obtained from a man between 40 and 75 years old with stage II lung adenocarcinoma.

The chain is built from TRBV18 and TRBJ1-2; D is ambiguous. The germline V gene has CDR1 KGHSH and CDR2 LQKENI. V dropped 1 base and J dropped 2 bases, with 14 bases sitting between them. The CDR3 runs 16 residues. CDR3 nucleotide sequence: TGTGCCAGCTCACCACAAGCGAGCGGGATAAACTATGGCTACACCTTC. This translates into CASSPQASGINYGYTF.

This clone was detected only a few times. The chain couples TRBV12-5 to TRBJ1-2, with 10 nucleotides matching TRBD1. V shed 0 bases and J 0 bases; nucleotides not matched to a gene: 4. This CDR3 region has 17 residues. Germline loops: CDR1 LGHNT, CDR2 FRNRAP. DNA of the CDR3: TGTGCTAGTGGTTTGGTAAGGACAGGGGGAGCTAACTATGGCTACACCTTC. This sequence encodes CASGLVRTGGANYGYTF.

The chain uses TRBV25-1 and TRBJ1-2, with no clear D. The length of the CDR3 is 14 residues. The germline gives CDR1 MGHDK, CDR2 SYGVNS. Trimming took 3 bases from V and 1 from J, leaving 9 bases between them. CDR3 in DNA: TGTGCCAGCAGTGAGTCGGGCAGTAACTATGGCTACACCTTC. This translates into CASSESGSNYGYTF.

V is TRBV5-1 and J is TRBJ2-3; 7 bases match TRBD1. The length of the CDR3 is 15 residues. The V and J ends lost 5 bases and 2 bases, in that order; junction bases with no gene match: 8. CDR1 is SGHRS, CDR2 YFSETQ, per germline. The DNA for the CDR3 is TGCGCCAGCAGGGACAGGACGGCTCCCACAGATACGCAGTATTTT. Translation: CASRDRTAPTDTQYF.

V usage is TRBV5-1 and J usage is TRBJ2-1, with 10 bases aligning to TRBD1. V lost 0 bases, J lost 9 bases, and 3 bases stayed unmatched. Looked up from germline, CDR1 is SGHRS and CDR2 is YFSETQ. The CDR3 contains 14 residues. CDR3 in amino acids: CASSLGQGAVEQFF. The CDR3 DNA reads as TGCGCCAGCAGCTTGGGACAGGGGGCGGTTGAGCAGTTCTTC. The full variable domain, rest sourced from reference TRBV5-1 and TRBJ2-1, is KAGVTQTPRYLIKTRGQQVTLSCSPISGHRSVSWYQQTPGQGLQFLFEYFSETQRNKGNFPGRFSGRQFSNSRSEMNVSTLELGDSALYLCASSLGQGAVEQFFGPGTRLTVL.

The gene calls are TRBV5-1 and TRBJ1-3; D not resolved. Trimming removed 0 bases from V and 0 bases from J, with 13 bases in between. Germline values: CDR1 SGHRS, CDR2 YFSETQ. The CDR3 length is 17 residues. DNA for the CDR3: TGCGCCAGCAGCTTGGATGGCCTATTGAGCTCTGGAAACACCATATATTTT. Its translation: CASSLDGLLSSGNTIYF.

The gene calls are TRBV7-9 and TRBJ2-5; the match to TRBD2 covers 8 bases. This CDR3 is built from 14 residues. From germline, CDR1 is SEHNR and CDR2 FQNEAQ (reference sequence). The trim removed 5 bases at V and 4 bases at J, leaving 6 bases unmatched. CDR3 region: CASSRSGSLETQYF. The CDR3 DNA is TGTGCCAGCAGCCGAAGCGGGAGTCTAGAGACCCAGTACTTC.

The chain carries TRBV29-1 and TRBJ1-1; D is undetermined. The V gene lost 2 bases and the J gene lost 2 bases, with 9 bases spanning the gap. This CDR3 spans 13 amino acids. The V gene's germline CDR1 is SQVTM and CDR2 ANQGSEA. Here the CDR3 DNA reads TGCAGCGTTGAAAAGCGGAGAAACACTGAAGCTTTCTTT. Its translation: CSVEKRRNTEAFF.

CDR3 loop: CASSELGTAPSNYGYTF. The DNA for the CDR3 is TGTGCCAGCAGTGAATTGGGTACTGCCCCCTCTAACTATGGCTACACCTTC. The chain couples TRBV25-1 to TRBJ1-2; D gene unclear. With 1 base removed from V and 0 bases from J, the gap between germline ends came to 15 bases. Germline-derived CDR1 and CDR2 are MGHDK and SYGVNS. This CDR3 region has 17 residues.

The chain uses TRBV29-1 and TRBJ1-2; the match to TRBD1 covers 9 bases. CDR1 is SQVTM and CDR2 is ANQGSEA in the germline V gene. The CDR3 length is 13 residues. The J segment lost 4 bases and the V segment lost 5 bases, leaving 5 bases of the junction unmatched. The CDR3 here is CSVTGTGTYGYTF. In DNA, the CDR3 is TGCAGCGTTACCGGGACAGGGACCTATGGCTACACCTTC.

This clone came up a few times. The V gene is TRBV2, the J gene TRBJ1-5; D call uncertain. V was cut by 7 bases and J by 5 bases, with 15 bases left in between. Germline CDR1 SNHLY, CDR2 FYNNEI. The CDR3 is 14 amino acids. The chain's CDR3 is CASKTGPKDQPQHF. The DNA for the CDR3 is TGTGCCAGCAAGACCGGGCCTAAGGATCAGCCCCAGCATTTT.

The chain uses TRBV11-3 and TRBJ2-2; TRBD2 might be the D (5 bases). The CDR3 has 15 amino acids. Per the germline V gene, CDR1 is SGHNT and CDR2 is YENEEA. V was pared by 2 bases and J by 2 bases, with 9 bases between. The CDR3 loop reads CASSLTGINTGELFF. The CDR3 coding sequence is TGTGCCAGCAGCTTAACGGGAATTAACACCGGGGAGCTGTTTTTT.

This CDR3 is CATRGSGAYTDTQYF. The CDR3, as DNA: TGTGCCACACGGGGTAGCGGGGCCTACACAGATACGCAGTATTTT. The J gene is TRBJ2-3, the V gene TRBV10-3, with TRBD2 identical over 8 bases. This CDR3 has 15 residues. J gave up 2 bases and V 10 bases, and 11 bases lay outside the gene matches. Germline V gene lookup returns CDR1 ENHRY and CDR2 SYGVKD.

The V gene is TRBV6-5, the J gene TRBJ2-1; 12 bases map to TRBD2. The germline CDR1 and CDR2 sequences are MNHEY and SVGAGI. This CDR3 has 15 amino acids. V lost 7 bases, J lost 7 bases, and 8 bases stayed unmatched. The DNA for the CDR3 is TGTGCCAGCACCTCACTAGCGGGAGGCCTTAATGAGCAGTTCTTC. Amino acid sequence: CASTSLAGGLNEQFF.

The chain combines TRBV11-3 with TRBJ2-7, with D maybe TRBD1 (5 bases). This CDR3 has 16 residues. The V end was cut by 5 bases, the J end by 0 bases, with 17 bases between. Germline assignment: CDR1 SGHNT and CDR2 YENEEA. The CDR3 here is CASSAPTWGDSYEQYF. Written as DNA, the CDR3 is TGTGCCAGCAGCGCCCCCACATGGGGCGACTCCTACGAGCAGTACTTC.

V gene TRBV7-9 combines with J gene TRBJ1-4; 11 bases align to TRBD1. Germline assignment: CDR1 SEHNR and CDR2 FQNEAQ (reference sequence). Trimming removed 5 bases from V and 2 bases from J; junction bases left unmatched: 4. The CDR3 sequence is 16 residues long. DNA of the CDR3: TGTGCCAGCAGCCTAGGGGACAGGGGGACTAATGAAAAACTGTTTTTT. Translating it yields CASSLGDRGTNEKLFF.

By share, this clone ranks as medium-sized. Other DNA sequences in the sample encode the same CDR3. This chain connects TRBV4-2 to TRBJ1-5; D is perhaps TRBD1 (6 bases). Trimming cost V 0 bases and J 0 bases, with 12 bases left between them. Germline CDR1 and CDR2: LGHNA and YNFKEQ. The CDR3 sequence is 17 residues long. CDR3 amino acids: CASSQDWRGDSNQPQHF. The CDR3 DNA reads TGTGCCAGCAGCCAAGATTGGAGGGGGGATAGCAATCAGCCCCAGCATTTT.

The CDR3 is CASVGAPGGEQFF. CDR3 in DNA: TGCGCCAGCGTGGGCGCACCTGGGGGTGAGCAGTTCTTC. The V and J genes are TRBV5-1 and TRBJ2-1, with D perhaps being TRBD1 or TRBD2 (5 bases each). CDR1 and CDR2 (germline): SGHRS, YFSETQ. Trimming took 7 bases from V and 9 from J, leaving 17 bases between them. The CDR3 consists of 13 residues.

V gene TRBV5-5 combines with J gene TRBJ2-2; tentatively, D is TRBD1 (6 bases). Germline assignment: CDR1 SGHKS and CDR2 YYEKEE (reference sequence). Trimming cost V 3 bases and J 4 bases, with 13 bases left between them. The CDR3 has 15 residues. The CDR3 coding sequence is TGTGCCAGCAGCTCCTTTACAGGGCCCACCGGGGAGCTGTTTTTT. Its protein is CASSSFTGPTGELFF.

This clone showed up just once. The chain uses TRBV6-5 and TRBJ2-5; maybe TRBD2 (6 bases). V was pared by 0 bases and J by 5 bases, with 16 bases between. In germline, CDR1 is MNHEY, CDR2 SVGAGI. The length of the CDR3 is 16 residues. The CDR3 is CASSYSNAGGRETQYF. The CDR3 region has the DNA TGTGCCAGCAGTTACTCGAATGCCGGGGGACGCGAGACCCAGTACTTC.

V usage is TRBV9 and J usage is TRBJ2-6; tentative D call: TRBD1 (6 bases). The CDR3 loop spans 16 amino acids. Trimming shortened V by 3 bases and J by 5 bases, and 15 bases separated the two germline ends. Germline CDR1 reads SGDLS; CDR2 reads YYNGEE. The CDR3 nucleotides read TGTGCCAGCAGCGCTATAACAGGGCGGCGGGCCAACGTCCTGACTTTC. It yields the protein CASSAITGRRANVLTF.

This clone has just a few counts. The CDR3 loop reads CASSTGLLTYEQYF. CDR3 sequence (DNA): TGTGCCAGCAGCACGGGACTCCTAACCTACGAGCAGTACTTC. The chain has TRBV14 and TRBJ2-7; D possibly corresponds to TRBD2 (6 bases). Germline V gives CDR1 SGHDN, CDR2 FVKESK. Trimming pared 5 bases from V and 2 bases from J, leaving 13 bases between. This CDR3 contains 14 residues.

The CDR3, as DNA: TGTGCCTGCATCCGGGACTACTTCTTCAATGAGCAGTTCTTC. Its protein product is CACIRDYFFNEQFF. V gene TRBV2 combines with J gene TRBJ2-1; 7 nucleotides align to TRBD2. Per the germline V gene, CDR1 is SNHLY and CDR2 is FYNNEI. Trimming removed 11 bases from V and 6 bases from J; junction bases left unmatched: 13. The CDR3 sequence is 14 residues long.

V gene TRBV5-1 combines with J gene TRBJ1-3; the D is unclear. The CDR3 covers 17 residues. The germline gives CDR1 SGHRS, CDR2 YFSETQ. Trimming pared 3 bases from V and 0 bases from J, leaving 16 bases between. The CDR3 sequence: CASSSRGTSISGNTIYF. CDR3 coding DNA: TGCGCCAGCAGCTCCCGAGGTACCAGTATCTCTGGAAACACCATATATTTT.

J is TRBJ2-4 and V is TRBV27; D might be TRBD1 or TRBD2, each matching 6 bases. CDR1 is MNHEY and CDR2 is SMNVEV in the germline V gene (reference sequence). The CDR3 is made up of 14 amino acids. V was cut by 0 bases and J by 7 bases, with 10 bases left in between. In DNA, the CDR3 is TGTGCCAGCAGTTTATCGCGGAGGGGGAACATTCAGTACTTC. This translates into CASSLSRRGNIQYF.

This clone was recorded a few times. J is TRBJ1-4 and V is TRBV18; D is uncertain. This CDR3 has 14 residues. Between the trimmed V and J ends, which lost 5 bases and 0 bases, there was a span of 7 bases. CDR1 and CDR2 from the germline V gene are KGHSH and LQKENI. CDR3: CASSATATNEKLFF. The CDR3 nucleotides are TGTGCCAGCTCAGCGACCGCAACTAATGAAAAACTGTTTTTT.

The rearrangement links TRBV21-1 to TRBJ1-1; the table's TRBD1 call for D was not verified on the DNA. TRBV21-1 is a pseudogene. The CDR3 is made up of 16 amino acids. The CDR3 loop is CASKSPIDRGITEAFF. CDR3 in DNA: TGTGCCAGTAAAAGTCCGATCGACAGGGGTATCACTGAAGCTTTCTTT.